Listed below are T cell receptor beta chains from one sample, sequenced in a study of shared clonotypes between healthy human individuals. Data came from immunoSEQ multiplex PCR; TCRdb stores just in-frame clones and leaves some out. The sample contains roughly 2 million clones, around 95% of which appear only once. The sample comprised naive CD4+ T cells sorted from blood. The source is a man aged 18 to 30 in good health. The CDR3 runs from the conserved cysteine through the conserved F or W. D genes are given only for firm matches. Clone size is stated in some rows and not others, as once, few, many or a class when expanded.

CDR3 length,D gene,V gene,clone size,J gene,CDR3 DNA,CDR3 protein
13,-,TRBV28,-,TRBJ2-7,TGTGCCAGCAGTTTTGGGGTCGCCTACGAGCAGTACTTC,CASSFGVAYEQYF
14,-,TRBV11-2,-,TRBJ2-7,TGTGCCAGCAGCTTAGAACAGAGTACCTACGAGCAGTACTTC,CASSLEQSTYEQYF
15,TRBD1,TRBV7-3,-,TRBJ2-7,TGTGCCAGCAGCTTAAACCGCGAGACAGGGTTCGAGCAGTACTTC,CASSLNRETGFEQYF
17,TRBD2,TRBV5-6,-,TRBJ2-3,TGTGCCAGCAGCTTGGCGCTGGGTAGCGGGTACACAGATACGCAGTATTTT,CASSLALGSGYTDTQYF
13,-,TRBV21-1,-,TRBJ2-2,TGTGCCAGCAGCAGGAGGAACACCGGGGAGCTGTTTTTT,CASSRRNTGELFF
15,TRBD2,TRBV10-3,-,TRBJ2-3,TGTGCCATCAGTGTCAACGGGGGGTGCACAGATACGCAGTATTTT,CAISVNGGCTDTQYF
11,-,TRBV6-5,-,TRBJ2-7,TGTGCCAGCAGTTCCATTGGCCTTGAGTACTTC,CASSSIGLEYF
14,-,TRBV9,once,TRBJ2-5,TGTGCCAGCAGCGCAGACAGAACCGAAGAGACCCAGTACTTC,CASSADRTEETQYF
14,TRBD1,TRBV27,-,TRBJ2-7,TGTGCCAGCAGCCGCGGACAGGGCTTCCACGAGCAGTACTTC,CASSRGQGFHEQYF
16,-,TRBV7-8,-,TRBJ1-3,TGTGCCAGCAGCTTAGCAGAGGGGGGCTCTGGAAACACCATATATTTT,CASSLAEGGSGNTIYF
16,TRBD2,TRBV9,-,TRBJ2-5,TGTGCCAGCAGCGTAGGAGGCCGGGGGGGCCCCGAGACCCAGTACTTC,CASSVGGRGGPETQYF
14,TRBD1,TRBV18,-,TRBJ1-1,TGTGCCAGCTCACAAACCGGGACAGACACTGAAGCTTTCTTT,CASSQTGTDTEAFF
15,TRBD2,TRBV5-6,-,TRBJ2-5,TGTGCCAGCAGCTTGGATAGCGGGGGCCGCGAGACCCAGTACTTC,CASSLDSGGRETQYF
13,-,TRBV5-1,-,TRBJ1-2,TGCGCCAGCAGCAGAGACGTGAACTATGGCTACACCTTC,CASSRDVNYGYTF
16,TRBD1,TRBV11-2,-,TRBJ2-7,TGTGCCAGCAGCCAGACAAGAGGGCAGGGGGCCTACGAGCAGTACTTC,CASSQTRGQGAYEQYF
15,-,TRBV13,-,TRBJ2-2,TGTGCCAGCAGAGGGGACTCCACGAACACCGGGGAGCTGTTTTTT,CASRGDSTNTGELFF
14,-,TRBV6-1,-,TRBJ2-7,TGTGCCAGCATGACGGTTTTTGGTGGAGTTGACGGGTACTTC,CASMTVFGGVDGYF
13,TRBD1,TRBV4-3,-,TRBJ1-1,TGCGCCAGCAGCCTAGACAGGGACACTGAAGCTTTCTTT,CASSLDRDTEAFF
13,TRBD1,TRBV19,-,TRBJ2-5,TGTGCCAGTAGTAGCAGGGGGCTAGAGACCCAGTACTTC,CASSSRGLETQYF
15,-,TRBV7-2,-,TRBJ2-7,TGTGCCAGCAGCTTAGAGGGAACCCTACCAAGGGAGCAGTACTTC,CASSLEGTLPREQYF
14,-,TRBV2,-,TRBJ1-1,TGTGCCAGCAGCCCCGGGGGGGGCGGCACTGAAGCTTTCTTT,CASSPGGGGTEAFF
15,-,TRBV10-3,-,TRBJ2-3,TGTGCCATCAGCTACAGTCTAGCGAACACAGATACGCAGTATTTT,CAISYSLANTDTQYF
14,TRBD1,TRBV6-4,-,TRBJ1-6,TGTGCCAGCAGTGAAACAGGGGACAGATCACCCCTCCACTTT,CASSETGDRSPLHF
15,TRBD1,TRBV19,-,TRBJ2-7,TGTGCCAGTAGTACCCGGACAGGCCGGTGGTACGAGCAGTACTTC,CASSTRTGRWYEQYF
17,TRBD2,TRBV4-1,-,TRBJ2-3,TGCGCCAGCAGCCAACCTGTGACTAGCGGGGGGGAGGATACGCAGTATTTT,CASSQPVTSGGEDTQYF
15,-,TRBV6-1,-,TRBJ1-5,TGTGCCAGCAGTGATAATCGGGGGAGCAATCAGCCCCAGCATTTT,CASSDNRGSNQPQHF
13,-,TRBV7-2,-,TRBJ2-7,TGTGCCAGCAGCCCTGGCCCGACCTACGAGCAGTACTTC,CASSPGPTYEQYF